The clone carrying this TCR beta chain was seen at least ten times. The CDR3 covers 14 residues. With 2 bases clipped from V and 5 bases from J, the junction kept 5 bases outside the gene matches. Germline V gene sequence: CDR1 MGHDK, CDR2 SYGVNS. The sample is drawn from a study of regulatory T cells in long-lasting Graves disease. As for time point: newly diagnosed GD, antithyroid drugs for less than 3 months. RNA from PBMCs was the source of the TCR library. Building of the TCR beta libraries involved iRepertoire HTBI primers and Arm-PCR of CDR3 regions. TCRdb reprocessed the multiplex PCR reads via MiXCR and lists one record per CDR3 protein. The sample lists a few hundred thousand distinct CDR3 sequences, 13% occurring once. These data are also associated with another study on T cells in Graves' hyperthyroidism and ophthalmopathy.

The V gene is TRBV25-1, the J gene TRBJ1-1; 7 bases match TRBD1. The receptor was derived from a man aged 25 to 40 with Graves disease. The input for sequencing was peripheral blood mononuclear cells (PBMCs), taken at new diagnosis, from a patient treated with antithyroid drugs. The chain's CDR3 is CASSEMRGRTEAFF. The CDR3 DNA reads TGTGCCAGCAGTGAAATGAGGGGGCGGACTGAAGCTTTCTTT.